Listed below are T cell receptor beta chains from one sample, sequenced in a study of blood T cell repertoires in COVID-19. The method was immunoSEQ multiplex PCR; TCRdb's version includes in-frame clones alone and lacks a portion of them. The table shows 95,000 to 150,000 clones, with approximately 85% occurring only once. The sequenced material came from peripheral blood. These receptors were taken from a human donor in a cohort sampled during active COVID-19. Each CDR3 is given with its conserved first and last residue. Each record gives: clone size, J gene, CDR3 length, V gene, D gene, CDR3 DNA, CDR3 protein. The D gene is left open where the match is weak. Rows give clone size only sometimes, using once, few, many, or a class for an expanded clone.

NA	TRBJ2-7	15	TRBV27	TRBD2	TGTGCCAGCAGGCCAACGGGACTAGCGAGCTACGAGCAGTACTTC	CASRPTGLASYEQYF
NA	TRBJ2-1	18	TRBV9	TRBD2	TGTGCCAGCAGCCCACAATGGGGACCGGGACTAGCGGGAGATGAGCAGTTCTTC	CASSPQWGPGLAGDEQFF
once	TRBJ2-4	16	TRBV15	NA	TGTGCCACCAGCAGAGTAGGAACACTCCGCGGGTTCATTCAGTACTTC	CATSRVGTLRGFIQYF
NA	TRBJ2-5	12	TRBV11-2	NA	TGTGCCAGCACCGGGATCCAAGAGACCCAGTACTTC	CASTGIQETQYF
NA	TRBJ1-5	15	TRBV19	TRBD1	TGTGCCAGCGCCCTAAAGACAGGGCGGACTCAGCCCCAGCATTTT	CASALKTGRTQPQHF
NA	TRBJ1-1	13	TRBV6-2/TRBV6-3	NA	TGTGCCAGCACCCCAGGACAGATCACTGAAGCTTTCTTT	CASTPGQITEAFF
NA	TRBJ1-3	16	TRBV3-1/TRBV3-2	NA	TGTGCCAGCAGCCGAACTTACAGGACCTCTGGAAACACCATATATTTT	CASSRTYRTSGNTIYF
NA	TRBJ1-6	16	TRBV11-2	TRBD1	TGTGCCAGCAGCTTAGTGCGGGGACAGGGAACTTCACCCCTCCACTTT	CASSLVRGQGTSPLHF
NA	TRBJ2-3	13	TRBV9	NA	TGTGCCAGCAGCGTAGTTTCGGGAGATACGCAGTATTTT	CASSVVSGDTQYF
NA	TRBJ1-6	16	TRBV24-1	NA	TGTGCCACCAGTGACCCTAGGGGGATCGATAATTCACCCCTCCACTTT	CATSDPRGIDNSPLHF
NA	TRBJ2-7	13	TRBV30	TRBD2	TGTGCCTGGAGGACCCTGGGGGGGGGCGAGCAGTACTTC	CAWRTLGGGEQYF
NA	TRBJ1-2	16	TRBV24-1	TRBD1	TGTGCCACCAGTGATAGGGGACAGCACCGACCGGATGGCTACACCTTC	CATSDRGQHRPDGYTF
few	TRBJ1-1	14	TRBV18	NA	TGTGCCAGCTCACACGATAGAAGGAACACTGAAGCTTTCTTT	CASSHDRRNTEAFF
NA	TRBJ2-7	14	TRBV3-1/TRBV3-2	NA	TGTGCCAGCAGCCCGTTAGCGAGACCCTACGAGCAGTACTTC	CASSPLARPYEQYF
NA	TRBJ1-1	14	TRBV18	NA	TGTGCCAGCTCACCGGTCCAATCCAGGGACACGGCTTTCTTT	CASSPVQSRDTAFF
NA	TRBJ2-3	16	TRBV7-6	TRBD2	TGTGCCAGCAGCTTAGGTCTAGCGGGAGGCGGGGCGTGGCAGTATTTT	CASSLGLAGGGAWQYF
NA	TRBJ1-4	14	TRBV5-1	NA	TGCGCCAGCAGCTTGACAGTCCCAGATGAAAAACTGTTTTTT	CASSLTVPDEKLFF
NA	TRBJ2-1	15	TRBV6-4	TRBD1	TGTGCCAGCAGTGCCGGACAGGCCTCCTACAATGAGCAGTTCTTC	CASSAGQASYNEQFF
NA	TRBJ1-4	18	TRBV3-1/TRBV3-2	NA	TGTGCCAGCAGCCAAGGCACCCGGGGGGCAGGGGATTATGAAAAACTGTTTTTT	CASSQGTRGAGDYEKLFF
NA	TRBJ1-2	12	TRBV10-2	TRBD1	TGCGCCAGCAGTGGACAGGGGGATGGCTACACCTTC	CASSGQGDGYTF
NA	TRBJ2-7	14	TRBV19	TRBD2	TGTGCCACCCATCATAGCGGGAGCCACTACGAGCAGTACTTC	CATHHSGSHYEQYF
few	TRBJ2-7	14	TRBV4-1	TRBD2	TGCGCCAGCGGCCTTGGAGCGGGAAGCTACGAGCAGTACTTC	CASGLGAGSYEQYF
NA	TRBJ2-7	15	TRBV7-2	NA	TGTGCCAGCAGCCCGATCGGGAGCGGTCACTACGAGCAGTACTTC	CASSPIGSGHYEQYF
NA	TRBJ2-2	16	TRBV3-1/TRBV3-2	TRBD2	TGTGCCAGCAGCTTAGCGAGACTAGCGGTTTTATTAGAGCTGTTTTTT	CASSLARLAVLLELFF
NA	TRBJ1-1	13	TRBV19	NA	TGTGCCAGCCGGACAACAGTGAACACTGAAGCTTTCTTT	CASRTTVNTEAFF
NA	TRBJ2-7	14	TRBV4-2	NA	TGTGCCAGCAGCCAAGGAGGAGTGTCCTACGAGCAGTACTTC	CASSQGGVSYEQYF
NA	TRBJ1-5	15	TRBV28	TRBD1	TGTGCCAGCAGTTCAGGACAGGGGGGCAATCAGCCCCAGCATTTT	CASSSGQGGNQPQHF
NA	TRBJ2-7	14	TRBV10-3	TRBD1	TGTGCCATCAGTGCGGACAGGGGGTACGACGAGCAGTACTTC	CAISADRGYDEQYF
NA	TRBJ1-5	15	TRBV6-5	TRBD1	TGTGCCAGCAGTTACGACAGGGGTTCGGAGCAGCCCCAGCATTTT	CASSYDRGSEQPQHF
once	TRBJ1-5	13	TRBV28	TRBD1	TGTGCCAGCAGCCCAGGGGGACGGCAGCCCCAGCATTTT	CASSPGGRQPQHF
NA	TRBJ2-1	16	TRBV2	TRBD1	TGTGCCAGCAGCCCAACGACAGGGACGGTTTACAATGAGCAGTTCTTC	CASSPTTGTVYNEQFF
NA	TRBJ1-5	13	TRBV6-1	NA	TGTGCCAGCAGTGAGCCGGGCAATCAGCCCCAGCATTTT	CASSEPGNQPQHF
once	TRBJ2-2	17	TRBV7-2	NA	TGTGCCAGCAGCTTAGATCTGCTAGCCTCCCTCACCGGGGAGCTGTTTTTT	CASSLDLLASLTGELFF
NA	TRBJ1-1	14	TRBV28	TRBD1	TGTGCCAGCCCCCCCAGTTCAGGGGGAGCTGAAGCTTTCTTT	CASPPSSGGAEAFF
NA	TRBJ2-7	13	TRBV28	TRBD1	TGTGCCAGCAGCCAGGACAGGGAAGACGAGCAGTACTTC	CASSQDREDEQYF
NA	TRBJ2-3	15	TRBV11-2	NA	TGTGCCAGCAGCCCCCCCTATAGGAGGTCAGATACGCAGTATTTT	CASSPPYRRSDTQYF
NA	TRBJ2-5	15	TRBV7-9	TRBD2	TGTGCCAGCAGCTTCGGTACGGGGGGTCAAGAGACCCAGTACTTC	CASSFGTGGQETQYF
NA	TRBJ2-1	15	TRBV21-1	NA	TGTGCCAGCAGCAAAGCTCTTGGACAGGATTATGAGCAGTTCTTC	CASSKALGQDYEQFF
NA	TRBJ1-5	17	TRBV6-1	TRBD1	TGTGCCAGCAGTGAAACTTGGCAGGGGGAGGGCAATCAGCCCCAGCATTTT	CASSETWQGEGNQPQHF
once	TRBJ2-5	18	TRBV9	TRBD2	TGTGCCAGCAGCGTAGGACTAGCGGGAGGGCCTATCCGAGAGACCCAGTACTTC	CASSVGLAGGPIRETQYF
once	TRBJ2-1	14	TRBV7-2	NA	TGTGCCAGCAGCTTCGGCCGGGAGTTCAATGAGCAGTTCTTC	CASSFGREFNEQFF
NA	TRBJ1-2	13	TRBV5-1	NA	TGCGCCAGCAGCCCCACCTCGAAGGGAGTCTACACCTTC	CASSPTSKGVYTF
NA	TRBJ2-3	16	TRBV3-1/TRBV3-2	NA	TGTGCCAGCGAGCCAAGCCACGGGCAGGGAGGCGATACGCAGTATTTT	CASEPSHGQGGDTQYF
NA	TRBJ2-1	14	TRBV7-2	NA	TGTGCCAGCAGCTTATTCGGGGGTCTACATGAGCAGTTCTTC	CASSLFGGLHEQFF
NA	TRBJ2-1	14	TRBV27	TRBD2	TGTGCCAGCAGGACTAGCGGATCCTACAATGAGCAGTTCTTC	CASRTSGSYNEQFF
NA	TRBJ1-3	15	TRBV7-2	NA	TGTGCCAGCAGCTTAGAATTAACAGCAGGAAACACCATATATTTT	CASSLELTAGNTIYF
NA	TRBJ2-7	13	TRBV13	NA	TGTGCCAGCAGCTTGGGGAGCTCCTACGAGCAGTACTTC	CASSLGSSYEQYF
NA	TRBJ1-2	15	TRBV14	TRBD1	TGTGCCAGCAGCTCAAGACAGGGTGGCCCGTATGGCTACACCTTC	CASSSRQGGPYGYTF
once	TRBJ2-1	16	TRBV6-2/TRBV6-3	NA	TGTGCCAGCAGTTACTCGGTAGCGGATGCCTACAATGAGCAGTTCTTC	CASSYSVADAYNEQFF
NA	TRBJ2-1	15	TRBV10-1	TRBD1	TGCGCCAGCAGTGAGTCCGGAGCAGGGGGCGTTGAGCAGTTCTTC	CASSESGAGGVEQFF
once	TRBJ1-1	14	TRBV25-1	NA	TGTGCCAGCAGCGCGGAGGGCCCGAACACTGAAGCTTTCTTT	CASSAEGPNTEAFF
NA	TRBJ2-7	16	TRBV7-9	TRBD2	TGTGCCAGCAGCACCGGGACTAGCGGGAGTCCCTACGAGCAGTACTTC	CASSTGTSGSPYEQYF
few	TRBJ1-2	18	TRBV11-2	TRBD1	TGTGCCAGCAGCTTAGGTCTTCGCAGGGGGCGGTTTGACTATGGCTACACCTTC	CASSLGLRRGRFDYGYTF
NA	TRBJ1-2	13	TRBV5-5	NA	TGTGCCAGCAGCTTGAGGAGCCTCTATGGCTACACCTTC	CASSLRSLYGYTF